This T cell receptor (beta chain) was observed in a study of CXCR3-negative and CXCR3-positive naive CD8 T cells. Regarding the study as a whole: CXCR3-positive naive cells carried more hydrophobic TRB CDR3s than CXCR3-negative ones.

The CDR3 covers 12 residues. Looked up from germline, CDR1 is SGHTA and CDR2 is FQGNSA. As regards this clonotype: The antigen is undetermined.

The TRB libraries of cDNA were built by UMI-labeled 5' RACE. From the 5' RACE reads, TCRdb lists one entry per CDR3 protein and no DNA. The sample data list 3,000 or so distinct CDR3 sequences. The source material was naive CXCR3+ CD8+ T cells from blood. Subset specified: CD45RO-CCR7+CD27+CD95- naive CD8+ T cells expressing CXCR3 (TNR3+). The V call is TRBV7-2, the J call TRBJ2-7. The source of this sequence is a human donor in good health. Some clones in this sample may be carry-over from other donors' samples. CDR3 sequence: CASSRPDYEQYF.